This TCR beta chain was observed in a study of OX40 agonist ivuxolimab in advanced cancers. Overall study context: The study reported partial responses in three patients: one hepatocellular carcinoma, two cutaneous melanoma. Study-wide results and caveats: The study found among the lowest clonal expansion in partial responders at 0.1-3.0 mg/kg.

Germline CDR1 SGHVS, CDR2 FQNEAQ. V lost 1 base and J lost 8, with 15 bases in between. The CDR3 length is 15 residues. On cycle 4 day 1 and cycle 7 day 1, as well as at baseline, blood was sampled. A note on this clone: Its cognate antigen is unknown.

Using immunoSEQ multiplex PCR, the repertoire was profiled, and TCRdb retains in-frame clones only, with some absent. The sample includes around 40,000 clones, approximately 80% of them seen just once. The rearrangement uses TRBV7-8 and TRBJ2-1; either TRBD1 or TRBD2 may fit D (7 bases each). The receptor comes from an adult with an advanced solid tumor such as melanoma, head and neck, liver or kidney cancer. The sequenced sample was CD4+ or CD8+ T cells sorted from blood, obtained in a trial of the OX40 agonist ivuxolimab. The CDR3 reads CASSLVQGGHDEQFF. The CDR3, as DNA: TGTGCCAGCAGCTTAGTTCAGGGGGGGCACGATGAGCAGTTCTTC.